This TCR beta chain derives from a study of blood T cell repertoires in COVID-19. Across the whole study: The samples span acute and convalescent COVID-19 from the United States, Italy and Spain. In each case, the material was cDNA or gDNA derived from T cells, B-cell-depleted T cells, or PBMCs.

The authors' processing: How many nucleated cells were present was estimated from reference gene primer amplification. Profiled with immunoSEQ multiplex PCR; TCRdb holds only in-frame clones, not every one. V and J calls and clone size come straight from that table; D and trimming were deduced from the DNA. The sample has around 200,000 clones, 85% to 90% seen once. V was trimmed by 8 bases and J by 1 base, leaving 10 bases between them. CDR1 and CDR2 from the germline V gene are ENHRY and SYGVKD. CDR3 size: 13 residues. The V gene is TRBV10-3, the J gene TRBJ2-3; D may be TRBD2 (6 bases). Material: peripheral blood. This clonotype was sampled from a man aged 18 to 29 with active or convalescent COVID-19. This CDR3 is CAIRASGTDTQYF. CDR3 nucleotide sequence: TGTGCCATCCGGGCTAGCGGCACAGATACGCAGTATTTT.